Below, 9 T cell receptor beta chains from the same sample are listed, as sequenced in a study of T-cell memory formation after mild COVID-19. In TCRdb, the 5' RACE reads were re-called with MiXCR into one record per CDR3 protein. The sample holds fewer than 250,000 distinct CDR3 sequences, under 30% seen once. Sequenced input: PBMCs or a T cell subset sorted from them (not recorded which). The receptors originated from an adult woman who had mild COVID-19 (a few samples of this study predate the infection). Cell type and time point are not known.

This sequence joins TRBV5-4 and TRBJ2-5; 7 bases line up with TRBD1. V gave up 2 bases and J gave up 1 base; unmatched junction bases: 5. Germline V gives CDR1 SGHNT, CDR2 YYREEE (reference sequence). This CDR3 is 15 amino acids long. CDR3 residues: CASSFRQGRQETQYF. The CDR3 bases are TGTGCCAGCAGCTTTCGACAGGGACGCCAAGAGACCCAGTACTTC.

V usage is TRBV5-1 and J usage is TRBJ1-2, with 11 bases aligning to TRBD1. The germline gives CDR1 SGHRS, CDR2 YFSETQ. The CDR3 runs 15 residues. V lost 3 bases and J lost 2; bases outside the gene matches: 3. CDR3 protein: CASSWGQGGNYGYTF. CDR3 in DNA: TGCGCCAGCAGCTGGGGACAGGGGGGGAACTATGGCTACACCTTC.

The gene calls are TRBV12-3 or TRBV12-4 and TRBJ2-1, with a weak D call TRBD2 (5 bases). The CDR3 loop spans 13 amino acids. The germline V and J ends were trimmed by 4 bases and 4 bases, with 8 bases remaining between them. CDR3 loop: CASSSRTYNEQFF. The CDR3 nucleotides read TGTGCCAGCAGTTCTCGGACTTACAATGAGCAGTTCTTC.

This clonotype was observed a few times. The chain is built from TRBV3-1 and TRBJ2-2; TRBD1 aligns across 7 bases. There are 14 residues in the CDR3. Trimming at V came to 2 bases and at J to 3 bases, leaving 0 bases not matched to a gene. Germline CDR1 is LGHDT and CDR2 is YNNKEL (reference sequence). CDR3 protein: CASSQRGHTGELFF. DNA of the CDR3: TGTGCCAGCAGCCAAAGGGGGCACACCGGGGAGCTGTTTTTT.

The chain recombines TRBV10-3 with TRBJ2-1; TRBD2 matches at 12 bases. V lost 2 bases and J lost 0; bases outside the gene matches: 8. Germline CDR1 is ENHRY and CDR2 is SYGVKD. The CDR3 covers 19 residues. CDR3 coding DNA: TGTGCCATCAGTGAGAGACTAGCGGGAGATGTTGGCTCCTACAATGAGCAGTTCTTC. As protein: CAISERLAGDVGSYNEQFF.

There are a few counts of this clonotype. The rearrangement joins TRBV5-1 to TRBJ1-2; D is uncertain. Trimming removed 0 bases at V and 8 bases at J, with 23 bases between. Germline loops: CDR1 SGHRS, CDR2 YFSETQ. This CDR3 contains 17 residues. The CDR3, as DNA: TGCGCCAGCAGCTTGGATAGGAGGGCTACCCCCTCGGGGGGCTACACCTTC. Protein: CASSLDRRATPSGGYTF.

V and J are TRBV7-8 and TRBJ2-3; possible D gene TRBD1, 5 bases. Germline CDR1 reads SGHVS; CDR2 reads FQNEAQ. This CDR3 is built from 15 residues. Trimming stripped 1 base from V and 2 bases from J, with 10 bases between. In DNA, the CDR3 is TGTGCCAGCAGCTTAGGACAGACACTCACAGATACGCAGTATTTT. This translates into CASSLGQTLTDTQYF.

By share of the sample, this clonotype is medium-sized. This chain connects TRBV24-1 to TRBJ2-1; 9 bases map to TRBD1. CDR1 is KGHDR and CDR2 is SFDVKD in the germline V gene. The CDR3 extends over 16 amino acids. V lost 3 bases and J lost 5; bases outside the gene matches: 7. The CDR3 loop reads CATSDPDRGHHNEQFF. The CDR3 bases are TGTGCCACCAGTGATCCGGACAGGGGACACCACAATGAGCAGTTCTTC.

The CDR3 protein is CATSETVRGTDTQYF. The CDR3 DNA is TGTGCCACCAGTGAGACAGTCCGGGGCACAGATACGCAGTATTTT. This chain links TRBV24-1 with TRBJ2-3, with D perhaps matching TRBD1 (5 bases). Trimming removed 4 bases at V and 1 base at J, with 11 bases between. This CDR3 has 15 amino acids. In germline, CDR1 is KGHDR, CDR2 SFDVKD.